This TCR beta chain appears in the sequencing data of a study of T cell responses to AZD1222 COVID-19 vaccine. Germline V CDR1 and CDR2: LNHDA, SQIVND (reference sequence). J lost 2 bases, V lost 4 bases, and 8 bases had no gene match. The CDR3 is 16 residues long. The protocol was immunoSEQ multiplex PCR, while the TCRdb copy is restricted to in-frame clones and leaves out a portion. The sample shows about 150,000 clones, over 75% of them seen only once. The sequencing here drew on peripheral blood, taken on day 0 of AZD1222 vaccination. This TCR was sampled from an adult in good health. The chain couples TRBV19 to TRBJ2-3, with TRBD2 identical over 8 bases. The CDR3: CASSKRASGYTDTQYF. CDR3 bases: TGTGCCAGTAGTAAACGGGCTAGCGGGTACACAGATACGCAGTATTTT.